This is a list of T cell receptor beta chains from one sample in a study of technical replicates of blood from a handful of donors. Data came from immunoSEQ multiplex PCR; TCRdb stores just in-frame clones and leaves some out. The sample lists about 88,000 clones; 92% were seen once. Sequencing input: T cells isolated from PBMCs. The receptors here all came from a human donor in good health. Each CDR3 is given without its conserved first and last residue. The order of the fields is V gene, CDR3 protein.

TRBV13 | ASTQGAGGGYGYT
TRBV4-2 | ASSQQEAEETQY
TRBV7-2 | ASSLASVRETQY
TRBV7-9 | ASSYGAGAFNEQF
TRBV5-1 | ASRLDQGTYEKLF
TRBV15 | ATSRDMPAGGRADTQY
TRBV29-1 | SVDAGSSYNEQF
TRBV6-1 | ASSVQGMSSYEQY
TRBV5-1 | ASSPLATSGGQETQY
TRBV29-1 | SVVFRTHSPYEQY
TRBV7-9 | ASSPTGLSSYNSPLH
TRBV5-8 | ASSAGTGATGELF
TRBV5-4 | ASSERGDLGQAF
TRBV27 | ASRPKEGGRSTGELF
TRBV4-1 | ASSRTNMNTEAF
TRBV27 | ASSFDLGPDNLNEQF
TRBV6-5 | ASSYSGQEKLF
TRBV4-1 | ASSQDQDQPQH
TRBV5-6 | ASSPGPVSNQPQH
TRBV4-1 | ASSHTGWANTEAF
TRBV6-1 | ASTLAGGSEQY
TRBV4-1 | ASSQRTGYPEAF
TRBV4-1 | ASSQAVGGRTGELF
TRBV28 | ASRSTSSYEQY
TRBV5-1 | ASSLLTGYSGANVLT
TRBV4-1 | ASSQDGRVRGTKETQY
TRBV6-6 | ASSYSRGLDEQY
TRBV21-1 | ASSKVEDTSNEKLF
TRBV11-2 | ASSSPLAGGLYEQY
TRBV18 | ASSLLQGVNTGELF
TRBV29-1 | SVQRQLGQF
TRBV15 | ATSRDLPDSYNEQF
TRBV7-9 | ASSLGPNREQY
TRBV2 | ASSLDWNEQF
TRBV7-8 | ASSASVSVGGELF
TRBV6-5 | ASTQLAGDDNEQF
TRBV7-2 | ASSSGSYNEQF
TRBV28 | ASSPWTSGTQGTDTQY
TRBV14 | ASSQAGSSYEQY
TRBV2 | ASGGQSYEQY